The 6 T cell receptor beta chains below were found in one sample sequenced in a study of neurological immune-mediated disorders. TCRdb processed the 5' RACE reads anew with MiXCR; each CDR3 protein has one entry. The sample includes some 87,000 distinct CDR3 sequences, around 13% of them seen just once. As to time point: longitudinal time-point 2. The material sequenced was PBMCs. Receptor source: a female donor with HTLV-1-associated myelopathy (HAM/TSP).

This clonotype was counted at least ten times. This chain uses TRBV5-1 with TRBJ2-1, with 9 bases fitting TRBD1. With 6 bases clipped from V and 7 bases from J, the junction kept 14 bases outside the gene matches. The CDR3 runs to 16 residues. The germline CDR1 and CDR2 sequences are SGHRS and YFSETQ. The CDR3 sequence: CASTGTGNVGTNEQFF. DNA of the CDR3: TGCGCCAGCACCGGGACAGGGAATGTCGGAACGAATGAGCAGTTCTTC.

This clonotype has at least ten counts. The chain employs TRBV10-3 and TRBJ1-2; D gene uncertain. The germline V and J ends were trimmed by 11 bases and 4 bases, with 14 bases remaining between them. The CDR3 runs to 12 residues. From germline, CDR1 is ENHRY and CDR2 SYGVKD. CDR3 region: CAAKGQLYGYTF. CDR3 in DNA: TGTGCCGCCAAAGGCCAGCTCTATGGCTACACCTTC.

This clonotype was counted ten times or more. V gene TRBV12-3 or TRBV12-4 combines with J gene TRBJ1-4; TRBD1 matches 9 bases. Trimming took 6 bases from V and 3 from J; bases not matched to a gene: 5. This CDR3 contains 15 residues. The chain's CDR3 is CASSDRGGANEKLFF. CDR3 DNA sequence: TGTGCCAGCAGCGACAGGGGGGGGGCTAATGAAAAACTGTTTTTT.

On this clonotype itself: This may be a read error, as it is one base from a much larger clone. The rearrangement uses TRBV20-1 and TRBJ2-1; TRBD2 aligns across 8 bases. CDR3 length: 17 residues. Germline V CDR1 and CDR2: DFQATT, SNEGSKA (reference sequence). V lost 1 base to trimming and J lost 6 bases; unmatched junction nucleotides: 14. The CDR3 loop reads CSARAPTRGGGCNEQFF. The CDR3 DNA reads as TGCAGTGCTAGAGCTCCTACTCGGGGCGGGGGGTGCAATGAGCAGTTCTTC.

V is TRBV6-1 and J is TRBJ2-2, with 8 bases fitting TRBD2. The CDR3 consists of 14 residues. Germline V lookup: CDR1 MNHNS, CDR2 SASEGT. Losses at the gene ends were 6 bases for V and 6 bases for J; bases not matched to a gene: 6. Here the CDR3 reads CASRQAGEAGELFF. The CDR3, as DNA: TGTGCCAGCAGACAAGCGGGGGAGGCCGGGGAGCTGTTTTTT.

This clonotype was seen at least ten times. The chain employs TRBV2 and TRBJ2-5; a weak D match, TRBD1 (5 bases). Trimming removed 5 bases from V and 4 bases from J, with 17 bases in between. Looked up from germline, CDR1 is SNHLY and CDR2 is FYNNEI. The CDR3 is made up of 15 amino acids. CDR3 sequence: CASSKARALRETQYF. For the CDR3, the DNA is TGTGCCAGCAGTAAGGCCAGGGCCCTCCGAGAGACCCAGTACTTC.